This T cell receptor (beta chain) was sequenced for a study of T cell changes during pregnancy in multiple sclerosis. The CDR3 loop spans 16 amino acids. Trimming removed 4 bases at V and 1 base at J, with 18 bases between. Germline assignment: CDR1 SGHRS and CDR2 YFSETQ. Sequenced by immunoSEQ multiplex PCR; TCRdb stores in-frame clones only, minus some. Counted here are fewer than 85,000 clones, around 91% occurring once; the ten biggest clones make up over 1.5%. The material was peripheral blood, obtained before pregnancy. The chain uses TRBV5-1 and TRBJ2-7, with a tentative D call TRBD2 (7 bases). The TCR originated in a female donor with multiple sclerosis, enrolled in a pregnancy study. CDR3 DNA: TGCGCCAGCAGCCCACTGGGGGGGCGCGTATCCTACGAGCAGTACTTC. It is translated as CASSPLGGRVSYEQYF.